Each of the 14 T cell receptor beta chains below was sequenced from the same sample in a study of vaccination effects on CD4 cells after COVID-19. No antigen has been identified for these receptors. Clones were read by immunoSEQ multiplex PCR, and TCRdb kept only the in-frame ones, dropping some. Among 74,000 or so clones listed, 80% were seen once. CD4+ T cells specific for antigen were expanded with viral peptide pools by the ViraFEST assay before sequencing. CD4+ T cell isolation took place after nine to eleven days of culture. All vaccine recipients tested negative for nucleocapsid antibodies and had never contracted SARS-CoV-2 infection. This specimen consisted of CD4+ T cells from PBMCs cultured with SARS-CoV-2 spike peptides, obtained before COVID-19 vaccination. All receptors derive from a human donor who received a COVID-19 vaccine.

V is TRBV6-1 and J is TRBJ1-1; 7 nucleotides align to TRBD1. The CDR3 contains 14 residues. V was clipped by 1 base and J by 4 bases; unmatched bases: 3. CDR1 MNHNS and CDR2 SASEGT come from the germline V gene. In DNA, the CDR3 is TGTGCCAGCAGTGAAGGTAGGGGGCTCACTGAAGCTTTCTTT. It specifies CASSEGRGLTEAFF.

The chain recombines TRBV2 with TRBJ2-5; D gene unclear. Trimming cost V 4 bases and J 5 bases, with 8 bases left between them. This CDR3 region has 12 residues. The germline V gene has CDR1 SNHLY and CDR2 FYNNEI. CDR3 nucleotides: TGTGCCAGCAGTGGATTCCCTGAGACCCAGTACTTC. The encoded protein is CASSGFPETQYF.

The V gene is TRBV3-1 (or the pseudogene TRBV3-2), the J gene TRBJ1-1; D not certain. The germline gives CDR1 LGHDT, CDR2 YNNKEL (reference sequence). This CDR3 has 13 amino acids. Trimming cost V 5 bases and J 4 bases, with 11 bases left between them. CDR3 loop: CASSYGPTTEAFF. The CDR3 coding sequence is TGTGCCAGCAGCTATGGACCAACCACTGAAGCTTTCTTT.

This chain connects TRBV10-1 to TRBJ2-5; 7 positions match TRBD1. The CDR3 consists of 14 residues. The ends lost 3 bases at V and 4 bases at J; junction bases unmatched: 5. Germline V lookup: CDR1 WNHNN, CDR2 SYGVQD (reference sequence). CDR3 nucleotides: TGCGCCAGCAGTGAACGGGCAGGGGGAGAGACCCAGTACTTC. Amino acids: CASSERAGGETQYF.

The CDR3 spells CASSLGQWGNTEAFF. The CDR3 coding sequence is TGTGCCAGCAGCTTAGGACAATGGGGGAACACTGAAGCTTTCTTT. This chain joins TRBV7-3 and TRBJ1-1, with D possibly TRBD1 on 5 matching bases. Deletions cut 2 bases from V and 1 base from J, with 11 bases between. Germline CDR1 SGHTA, CDR2 FQGTGA. This CDR3 contains 15 residues.

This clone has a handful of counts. The CDR3 coding sequence is TGTGCCAGCAGCTTTGGGGCGGGAAGCTCCTACGAGCAGTACGTC. Encoded protein: CASSFGAGSSYEQYV. The chain joins TRBV7-9 to TRBJ2-7; D perhaps matches TRBD2 (6 bases). CDR1 is SEHNR and CDR2 is FQNEAQ in the germline V gene (reference sequence). The V and J ends lost 3 bases and 0 bases respectively, with 12 bases between them. There are 15 residues in the CDR3.

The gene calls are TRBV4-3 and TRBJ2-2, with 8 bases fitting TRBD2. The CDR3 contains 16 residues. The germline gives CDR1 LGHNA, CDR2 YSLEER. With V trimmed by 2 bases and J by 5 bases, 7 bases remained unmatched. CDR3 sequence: CASSQTGGARTGELFF. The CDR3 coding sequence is TGCGCCAGCAGCCAAACCGGGGGGGCAAGAACCGGGGAGCTGTTTTTT.

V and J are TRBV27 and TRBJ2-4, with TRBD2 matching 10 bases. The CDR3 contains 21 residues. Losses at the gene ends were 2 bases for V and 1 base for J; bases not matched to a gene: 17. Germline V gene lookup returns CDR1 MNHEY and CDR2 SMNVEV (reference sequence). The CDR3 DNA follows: TGTGCCAGCAGTTTACGGGCCGGGACTAGCGACCCGAGGAGGGCCAAAAACATTCAGTACTTC. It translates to CASSLRAGTSDPRRAKNIQYF.

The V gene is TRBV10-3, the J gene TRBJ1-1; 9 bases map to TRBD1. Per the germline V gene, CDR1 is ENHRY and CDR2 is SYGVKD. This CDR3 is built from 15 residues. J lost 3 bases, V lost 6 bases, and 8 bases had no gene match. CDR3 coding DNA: TGTGCCATCAGCCCTCGGGGACAGGGCGACACTGAAGCTTTCTTT. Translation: CAISPRGQGDTEAFF.

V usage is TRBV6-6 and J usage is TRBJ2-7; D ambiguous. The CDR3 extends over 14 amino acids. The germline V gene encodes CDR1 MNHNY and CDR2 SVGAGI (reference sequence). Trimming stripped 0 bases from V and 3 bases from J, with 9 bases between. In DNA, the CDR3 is TGTGCCAGCAGTTACTCAAAGGACCGCTACGAGCAGTACGTC. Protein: CASSYSKDRYEQYV.

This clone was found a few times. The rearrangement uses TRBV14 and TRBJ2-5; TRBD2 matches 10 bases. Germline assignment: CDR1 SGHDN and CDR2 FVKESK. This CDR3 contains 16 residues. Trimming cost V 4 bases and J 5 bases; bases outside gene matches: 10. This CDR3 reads CASSPTGLAIGETQYF. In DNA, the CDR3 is TGTGCCAGCAGCCCCACGGGACTAGCGATCGGGGAGACCCAGTACTTC.

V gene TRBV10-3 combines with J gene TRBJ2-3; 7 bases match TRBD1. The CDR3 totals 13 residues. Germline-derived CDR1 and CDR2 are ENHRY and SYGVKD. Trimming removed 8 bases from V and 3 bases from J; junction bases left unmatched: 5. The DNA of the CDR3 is TGTGCCATCTGGCAGGGGGTAACAGATACGCAGTATTTT. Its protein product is CAIWQGVTDTQYF.

In nucleotides, the CDR3 is TGTGCCAGTAGAAGGTCGGGGGGCGCCGGGTATGGCTACACCTTC. Protein: CASRRSGGAGYGYTF. This rearrangement joins TRBV19 to TRBJ1-2; the D gene is possibly TRBD1 (6 bases). The CDR3 is made up of 15 amino acids. Germline lookup yields CDR1 LNHDA and CDR2 SQIVND (reference sequence). With 6 bases removed from V and 5 bases from J, the gap between germline ends came to 19 bases.

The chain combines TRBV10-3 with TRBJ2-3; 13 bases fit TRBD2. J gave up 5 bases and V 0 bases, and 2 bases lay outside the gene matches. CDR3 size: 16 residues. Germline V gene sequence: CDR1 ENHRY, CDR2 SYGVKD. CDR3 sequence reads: CAISESGLAGRDTQYF. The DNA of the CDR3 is TGTGCCATCAGTGAGTCGGGACTAGCGGGGAGAGATACGCAGTATTTT.